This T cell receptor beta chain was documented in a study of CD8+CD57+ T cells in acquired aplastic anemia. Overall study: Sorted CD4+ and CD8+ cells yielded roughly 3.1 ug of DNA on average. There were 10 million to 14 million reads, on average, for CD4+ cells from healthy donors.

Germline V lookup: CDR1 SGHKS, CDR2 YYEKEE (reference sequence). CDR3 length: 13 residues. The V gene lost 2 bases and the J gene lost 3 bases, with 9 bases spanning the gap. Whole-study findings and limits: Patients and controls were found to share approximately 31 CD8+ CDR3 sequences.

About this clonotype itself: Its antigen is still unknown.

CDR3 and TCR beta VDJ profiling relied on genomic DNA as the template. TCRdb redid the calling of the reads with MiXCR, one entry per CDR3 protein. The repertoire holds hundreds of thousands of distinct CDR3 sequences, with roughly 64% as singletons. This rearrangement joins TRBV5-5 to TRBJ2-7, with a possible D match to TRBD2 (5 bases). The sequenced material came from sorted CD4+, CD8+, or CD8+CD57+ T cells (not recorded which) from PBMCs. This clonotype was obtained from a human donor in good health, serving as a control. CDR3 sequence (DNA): TGTGCCAGCAGCTTACTCACTAGCTACGAGCAGTACTTC. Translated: CASSLLTSYEQYF.